This T cell receptor beta chain was retrieved from a study of cytomegalovirus exposure and HLA in healthy donors. Study results and limitations: Diagnosis of cytomegalovirus status made by the classifier reportedly showed high specificity and sensitivity.

The ends lost 4 bases at V and 6 bases at J; junction bases unmatched: 10. Germline assignment: CDR1 MDHEN and CDR2 SYDVKM. This CDR3 is 16 amino acids long. The PCR was carried out with 60 Vbeta primers and 13 Jbeta primers. Sequencing was performed with immunoSEQ multiplex PCR; in TCRdb, only in-frame clones are kept and a portion is missing. Of some 130,000 clones listed, 65% to 80% are singletons. Notes on this clone: Antigen: not known.

The clonotype was recovered from a man aged 40-55 years in good health and CMV-seronegative. Material: PBMCs. This chain connects TRBV28 to TRBJ1-5; 9 bases are a match to TRBD1. The CDR3 loop is CASSSSTGGYGQPQHF. In DNA, the CDR3 is TGTGCCAGCAGTTCCAGTACAGGGGGCTATGGTCAGCCCCAGCATTTT.